Below are 19 T cell receptor beta chains sequenced from a single sample in a study of shared clonotypes between healthy human individuals. Data came from immunoSEQ multiplex PCR; TCRdb stores just in-frame clones and leaves some out. The sample has 500,000 to 550,000 clones, about 96% seen once. Sequenced material: naive CD4+ T cells sorted from blood. The subset denotes: CD45RA+ positively selected. The source is a woman in her twenties or thirties in good health.

The genes are TRBV5-4 and TRBJ2-7; the D is unclear. CDR3 length: 14 residues. Trimming pared 1 base from V and 0 bases from J, leaving 8 bases between. Germline V gene data show CDR1 as SGHNT and CDR2 as YYREEE (reference sequence). CDR3 region: CASSLIGSSYEQYF. DNA for the CDR3: TGTGCCAGCAGCTTGATAGGATCCTCCTACGAGCAGTACTTC.

The V and J genes are TRBV27 and TRBJ2-1; D may be TRBD2 (5 bases). V was cut by 7 bases and J by 2 bases, with 12 bases left in between. This CDR3 contains 14 residues. CDR1 and CDR2 (germline): MNHEY, SMNVEV (reference sequence). This CDR3 reads CASTLSVAYNEQFF. The CDR3 DNA follows: TGTGCCAGCACACTTAGCGTTGCCTACAATGAGCAGTTCTTC.

A single count supports this clone. The gene calls are TRBV6-1 and TRBJ2-7; 7 bases match TRBD1. The ends lost 5 bases at V and 2 bases at J; junction bases unmatched: 6. The CDR3 is 14 amino acids. Germline loops: CDR1 MNHNS, CDR2 SASEGT. The CDR3 coding sequence is TGTGCCAGCAGTCCCGGGACAGACCCCTACGAGCAGTACTTC. Its protein product is CASSPGTDPYEQYF.

CDR3 protein: CASSIQGANVLTF. CDR3 DNA sequence: TGTGCCAGTAGTATACAGGGAGCCAACGTCCTGACTTTC. This chain connects TRBV19 to TRBJ2-6; possibly TRBD1 for D (5 bases). V was trimmed by 2 bases and J by 7 bases, leaving 6 bases between them. Per the germline V gene, CDR1 is LNHDA and CDR2 is SQIVND (reference sequence). This CDR3 is 13 amino acids long. The full variable domain, its missing parts supplied by reference TRBV19 and TRBJ2-6, is DGGITQSPKYLFRKEGQNVTLSCEQNLNHDAMYWYRQDPGQGLRLIYYSQIVNDFQKGDIAEGYSVSREKKESFPLTVTSAQKNPTAFYLCASSIQGANVLTFGAGSRLTVL.

The CDR3 loop reads CASRPSGRKRYNEQYF. Written as DNA, the CDR3 is TGCGCCAGCAGACCTAGCGGGAGGAAACGATATAACGAGCAGTACTTC. V and J are TRBV4-1 and TRBJ2-7, with 11 bases identical to TRBD2. V was clipped by 6 bases and J by 5 bases; unmatched bases: 12. This CDR3 comprises 16 residues. Germline lookup yields CDR1 MGHRA and CDR2 YSYEKL.

The V call is TRBV6-5, the J call TRBJ1-2; TRBD1 agrees at 7 bases. There are 14 residues in the CDR3. Germline V gene sequence: CDR1 MNHEY, CDR2 SVGAGI. The junction had 11 bases not matched to a gene; V was cut back by 5 bases and J by 8 bases. DNA for the CDR3: TGTGCCAGCAGTGCCCCCGGGACAGTTTTCGGCTACACCTTC. This gives the protein CASSAPGTVFGYTF.

The CDR3 sequence is CASSPRTAYGYTF. CDR3 nucleotides: TGTGCCAGCAGCCCGCGGACAGCTTATGGCTACACCTTC. V is TRBV11-2 and J is TRBJ1-2; tentatively, D is TRBD1 (6 bases). CDR1 is SGHAT, CDR2 FQNNGV, per germline. V shed 5 bases and J shed 5 bases, with 12 bases lying between them. The length of the CDR3 is 13 residues.

The rearrangement joins TRBV7-2 to TRBJ2-5; D is possibly TRBD2 (5 bases). The CDR3 is 13 residues long. Trimming stripped 4 bases from V and 4 bases from J, with 10 bases between. Germline-derived CDR1 and CDR2 are SGHTA and FQGNSA. The CDR3 loop is CASSSDRGETQYF. The CDR3 DNA sequence: TGTGCCAGCAGCTCAGACCGGGGAGAGACCCAGTACTTC. Filled out from reference TRBV7-2 and TRBJ2-5, the complete variable domain reads GAGVSQSPSNKVTEKGKDVELRCDPISGHTALYWYRQSLGQGLEFLIYFQGNSAPDKSGLPSDRFSAERTGGSVSTLTIQRTQQEDSAVYLCASSSDRGETQYFGPGTRLLVL.

This rearrangement joins TRBV5-6 to TRBJ2-1; 14 nucleotides line up with TRBD2. J gave up 3 bases and V 4 bases, and 3 bases lay outside the gene matches. The germline V gene has CDR1 SGHDT and CDR2 YYEEEE. The CDR3 spans 16 residues. CDR3 DNA: TGTGCCAGCAGCCCGGGACTAGCGGGAGTCTACAATGAGCAGTTCTTC. This encodes CASSPGLAGVYNEQFF.

This chain links TRBV28 with TRBJ1-2; D perhaps matches TRBD1 (5 bases). This CDR3 contains 12 residues. Germline V lookup: CDR1 MDHEN, CDR2 SYDVKM. Trimming took off 3 bases at V and 9 bases at J, with 11 bases between the two ends. The CDR3 nucleotides read TGTGCCAGCAGTTTGGCAGGGCGGCGCTACACCTTC. Its translation: CASSLAGRRYTF.

The CDR3 bases are TGTGCCAGCAGCTTAACAGGGTGGGGAAACACCATATATTTT. Its protein is CASSLTGWGNTIYF. The V call is TRBV7-9, the J call TRBJ1-3, with D perhaps TRBD1 (6 bases). The CDR3 sequence is 14 residues long. V shed 2 bases and J shed 4 bases, with 9 bases lying between them. Germline CDR1 is SEHNR and CDR2 is FQNEAQ (reference sequence).

The gene calls are TRBV6-1 and TRBJ2-6, with D tentatively TRBD1 or TRBD2 (5 bases each). Trimming stripped 5 bases from V and 0 bases from J, with 8 bases between. Germline CDR1 reads MNHNS; CDR2 reads SASEGT. The CDR3 has 15 amino acids. Here the CDR3 reads CASSFGGSGANVLTF. DNA of the CDR3: TGTGCCAGCAGTTTTGGGGGCTCTGGGGCCAACGTCCTGACTTTC.

V usage is TRBV7-6 and J usage is TRBJ1-1; a weak D match, TRBD1 (5 bases). Germline loops: CDR1 SGHVS, CDR2 FNYEAQ. Trimming left V 2 bases short and J 2 bases short, with 9 bases between. This CDR3 contains 14 residues. CDR3 in DNA: TGTGCCAGCAGCTTATATGACAGTAACACTGAAGCTTTCTTT. Its protein is CASSLYDSNTEAFF.

The rearrangement links TRBV5-6 to TRBJ2-7; D may be TRBD2 (6 bases). The CDR3 sequence is 14 residues long. Germline-derived CDR1 and CDR2 are SGHDT and YYEEEE. V was clipped by 4 bases and J by 1 base, with 12 bases between them. CDR3 residues: CASSGTGGSYEQYF. The CDR3 coding sequence is TGTGCCAGCAGCGGTACCGGGGGATCCTACGAGCAGTACTTC.

The V call is TRBV5-4, the J call TRBJ1-1; 8 nucleotides align to TRBD1. The germline V gene encodes CDR1 SGHNT and CDR2 YYREEE (reference sequence). The CDR3 contains 14 residues. V lost 4 bases to trimming and J lost 5 bases; unmatched junction nucleotides: 7. CDR3 residues: CASSKDRVVTEAFF. The CDR3 DNA follows: TGTGCCAGCAGCAAGGACAGGGTGGTTACTGAAGCTTTCTTT. The variable domain in full, completed from reference TRBV5-4 and TRBJ1-1, reads ETGVTQSPTHLIKTRGQQVTLRCSSQSGHNTVSWYQQALGQGPQFIFQYYREEENGRGNFPPRFSGLQFPNYSSELNVNALELDDSALYLCASSKDRVVTEAFFGQGTRLTVV.

This sequence joins TRBV19 and TRBJ2-4, with 9 bases matching TRBD1. This CDR3 has 19 amino acids. The germline gives CDR1 LNHDA, CDR2 SQIVND (reference sequence). The V gene end was trimmed by 4 bases and the J gene end by 0 bases; junction bases not matched to a gene: 13. CDR3 sequence reads: CASSTLHPRQGEAKNIQYF. CDR3 nucleotides: TGTGCCAGTAGTACTCTCCACCCGAGACAGGGGGAAGCCAAAAACATTCAGTACTTC.

This chain joins TRBV18 and TRBJ1-3; 7 bases agree with TRBD1. After removal of 3 bases from V and 4 bases from J, the junction contained 6 bases not matched to a gene. Germline V gene data show CDR1 as KGHSH and CDR2 as LQKENI. The CDR3 covers 15 residues. This CDR3 is CASSPPLGGGNTIYF. The DNA of the CDR3 is TGTGCCAGCTCACCCCCCCTAGGGGGCGGAAACACCATATATTTT.

The chain is built from TRBV6-1 and TRBJ2-2; D is undetermined. CDR1 and CDR2 from the germline V gene are MNHNS and SASEGT. Trimming left V 3 bases short and J 0 bases short, with 8 bases between. The CDR3 is made up of 15 amino acids. CDR3 coding DNA: TGTGCCAGCAGTGATTGGAACGCGAACACCGGGGAGCTGTTTTTT. It codes for CASSDWNANTGELFF.

V is TRBV28 and J is TRBJ2-3; 9 bases match TRBD1. The CDR3 loop spans 16 amino acids. J lost 4 bases, V lost 4 bases, and 9 bases had no gene match. In germline, CDR1 is MDHEN, CDR2 SYDVKM. The CDR3 DNA sequence: TGTGCCAGCAGTTCCTTTGGACAGGGGAATCCAGATACGCAGTATTTT. Its protein product is CASSSFGQGNPDTQYF.